Below, 21 T cell receptor beta chains from the same sample are listed, as sequenced in a study of blood T cell repertoires in COVID-19. Sequenced by immunoSEQ multiplex PCR; TCRdb stores in-frame clones only, minus some. Among approximately 34,000 clones listed, approximately 89% were seen once. The specimen was peripheral blood. The receptors come from a man between 60 and 75 years old with acute or convalescent COVID-19.

The CDR3 DNA sequence: TGCGCCAGCAGCTTGGGCAGATTTTTCTCTGGGGCCAACGTCCTGACTTTC. The encoded protein is CASSLGRFFSGANVLTF. The rearrangement uses TRBV5-1 and TRBJ2-6; D is uncertain. Per the germline V gene, CDR1 is SGHRS and CDR2 is YFSETQ. This CDR3 is 17 amino acids long. The germline V and J ends were trimmed by 0 bases and 0 bases, with 10 bases remaining between them.

This chain joins TRBV13 and TRBJ1-4; weak D call: TRBD1 (6 bases). Germline V lookup: CDR1 PRHDT, CDR2 FYEKMQ (reference sequence). The V end lost 3 bases, the J end lost 10 bases, and 18 bases lay between the germline ends. The CDR3 is 15 residues long. CDR3: CASSFGQLVYGKLFF. In nucleotides, the CDR3 is TGTGCCAGCAGCTTCGGACAGTTGGTGTATGGAAAACTGTTTTTT.

V usage is TRBV11-2 and J usage is TRBJ2-7, with 9 bases fitting TRBD1. J was trimmed by 2 bases and V by 1 base; bases with no gene match: 3. Germline loops: CDR1 SGHAT, CDR2 FQNNGV. The CDR3 loop spans 15 amino acids. The CDR3 here is CASSLGDRDPYEQYF. The CDR3 nucleotides are TGTGCCAGCAGCTTAGGGGACAGGGACCCCTACGAGCAGTACTTC.

The chain links TRBV6-5 to TRBJ1-4; D unclear. The CDR3 is made up of 11 amino acids. Germline V gene sequence: CDR1 MNHEY, CDR2 SVGAGI. The V and J ends lost 7 bases and 4 bases respectively, with 4 bases between them. The CDR3 loop reads CASIINEKLFF. The CDR3 DNA reads as TGTGCCAGCATTATTAATGAAAAACTGTTTTTT.

The J gene is TRBJ2-1, the V gene TRBV18; D is perhaps TRBD1 (5 bases). CDR1 is KGHSH and CDR2 is LQKENI in the germline V gene. Trimming removed 4 bases from V and 1 base from J, with 11 bases in between. The length of the CDR3 is 15 residues. The CDR3: CASSQTRGSYNEQFF. The CDR3 nucleotides read TGTGCCAGCTCACAAACAAGGGGTTCCTACAATGAGCAGTTCTTC.

The rearrangement links TRBV10-3 to TRBJ2-1; 10 bases line up with TRBD2. The germline CDR1 and CDR2 sequences are ENHRY and SYGVKD. This CDR3 has 16 amino acids. Trimming cost V 1 base and J 4 bases; bases outside gene matches: 4. The CDR3 region is CAISELASGGYNEQFF. The CDR3 coding sequence is TGTGCCATCAGTGAGTTGGCTAGCGGGGGTTACAATGAGCAGTTCTTC.

The chain couples TRBV24-1 to TRBJ2-3, with D maybe TRBD2 (5 bases). Germline-derived CDR1 and CDR2 are KGHDR and SFDVKD. Between the trimmed V and J ends, which lost 2 bases and 7 bases, there was a span of 9 bases. The CDR3 sequence is 13 residues long. CDR3 residues: CATSDSSIHTQYF. DNA of the CDR3: TGTGCCACCAGTGATTCTAGCATCCATACGCAGTATTTT.

The rearrangement joins TRBV5-1 to TRBJ2-7, with 8 nucleotides matching TRBD2. In germline, CDR1 is SGHRS, CDR2 YFSETQ. J was trimmed by 6 bases and V by 4 bases; bases with no gene match: 9. The CDR3 runs 14 residues. The CDR3 DNA reads TGCGCCAGCAGCCGCGGGGGGTTCGACGTCGAGCAGTACGTC. It specifies CASSRGGFDVEQYV.

The V call is TRBV19, the J call TRBJ2-1, with 7 bases fitting TRBD2. This CDR3 comprises 18 residues. Germline assignment: CDR1 LNHDA and CDR2 SQIVND (reference sequence). Germline trimming cut 7 bases from V and 8 bases from J; bases unmatched to any gene: 23. The CDR3 DNA reads as TGTGCCAGTACTAACCCTCTACGGGGCGGGAGCTCCCGCGATGAGCAGTTCTTC. Translation gives CASTNPLRGGSSRDEQFF.

V is TRBV20-1 and J is TRBJ2-2, with D unresolved. The V and J ends lost 3 bases and 3 bases respectively, with 11 bases between them. This CDR3 region has 14 residues. CDR1 and CDR2 (germline): DFQATT, SNEGSKA (reference sequence). In nucleotides, the CDR3 is TGCAGTGCTAGTATTCGAGGAGACACCGGGGAGCTGTTTTTT. This encodes CSASIRGDTGELFF.

The rearrangement links TRBV7-9 to TRBJ2-1; D is unclear. The germline V and J ends were trimmed by 5 bases and 5 bases, with 19 bases remaining between them. This CDR3 spans 16 amino acids. Germline loops: CDR1 SEHNR, CDR2 FQNEAQ (reference sequence). CDR3 bases: TGTGCCAGCAGCCCGGGTGGTGTTCAGCTCCACAATGAGCAGTTCTTC. Its translation is CASSPGGVQLHNEQFF.

The chain's CDR3 is CASSPGQGGTYEQYF. The CDR3 DNA reads as TGTGCCAGCAGCCCGGGACAGGGTGGAACCTACGAGCAGTACTTC. The chain is built from TRBV9 and TRBJ2-7; the match to TRBD1 covers 9 bases. The CDR3 is 15 residues long. V lost 4 bases to trimming and J lost 2 bases; unmatched junction nucleotides: 7. Germline assignment: CDR1 SGDLS and CDR2 YYNGEE.

V is TRBV5-1 and J is TRBJ2-3, with 11 bases lining up with TRBD1. With 5 bases clipped from V and 7 bases from J, the junction kept 6 bases outside the gene matches. The CDR3 extends over 14 amino acids. The germline gives CDR1 SGHRS, CDR2 YFSETQ. The CDR3 loop reads CASSWTGGKNTQYF. CDR3 coding DNA: TGCGCCAGCAGTTGGACAGGGGGCAAAAATACGCAGTATTTT.

This clone was observed a single time. Other DNA sequences in this sample translate to the same CDR3. This chain connects TRBV12-3 or TRBV12-4 to TRBJ1-2; D remains ambiguous. The CDR3 runs 11 residues. V shed 4 bases and J shed 8 bases, with 8 bases lying between them. CDR3 DNA: TGTGCCAGCAGTTCAGTCAGGGGCTACACCTTC. It yields the protein CASSSVRGYTF.

The chain uses TRBV9 and TRBJ1-2; tentatively, D is TRBD1 (6 bases). V lost 0 bases, J lost 5 bases, and 14 bases lay in between. This CDR3 is 15 amino acids long. Germline CDR1 is SGDLS and CDR2 is YYNGEE. This chain's CDR3 is CASSVGGRGGYGYTF. The CDR3 bases are TGTGCCAGCAGCGTAGGGGGCAGGGGCGGTTATGGCTACACCTTC.

The DNA of the CDR3 is TGTGCCAGTAGGGCACAGGGCTCTGGAAACACCATATATTTT. Its protein is CASRAQGSGNTIYF. The V call is TRBV19, the J call TRBJ1-3; D is perhaps TRBD1 (6 bases). With 6 bases removed from V and 0 bases from J, the gap between germline ends came to 9 bases. The CDR3 covers 14 residues. Looked up from germline, CDR1 is LNHDA and CDR2 is SQIVND (reference sequence).

Written as DNA, the CDR3 is TGTGCCAGCAGCTTAGGCGGGACGGGGGAGACCCAGTACTTC. It specifies CASSLGGTGETQYF. The rearrangement uses TRBV7-9 and TRBJ2-5; TRBD2 is a possible D gene (6 bases). Germline V CDR1 and CDR2: SEHNR, FQNEAQ (reference sequence). Trimming stripped 1 base from V and 5 bases from J, with 11 bases between. The CDR3 contains 14 residues.

J is TRBJ1-2 and V is TRBV20-1; D perhaps matches TRBD1 (6 bases). V was pared by 3 bases and J by 4 bases, with 9 bases between. The germline V gene has CDR1 DFQATT and CDR2 SNEGSKA (reference sequence). The CDR3 has 12 residues. The DNA for the CDR3 is TGCAGTGCTAGTCAACAGGGCTATGGCTACACCTTC. Translation gives CSASQQGYGYTF.

V and J are TRBV5-6 and TRBJ2-3, with 7 bases lining up with TRBD2. The CDR3 is 15 residues long. Germline V gene sequence: CDR1 SGHDT, CDR2 YYEEEE. With 4 bases clipped from V and 5 bases from J, the junction kept 10 bases outside the gene matches. This chain's CDR3 is CASSTRLAVGDTQYF. For the CDR3, the DNA is TGTGCCAGCAGCACTAGACTAGCAGTTGGAGATACGCAGTATTTT.

This chain connects TRBV19 to TRBJ2-1, with 7 bases lining up with TRBD2. The junction had 8 bases not matched to a gene; V was cut back by 6 bases and J by 3 bases. The CDR3 sequence is 15 residues long. In germline, CDR1 is LNHDA, CDR2 SQIVND (reference sequence). The CDR3 sequence is CASRSGGRVYNEQFF. The CDR3 coding sequence is TGTGCCAGTAGAAGCGGCGGGAGAGTCTACAATGAGCAGTTCTTC. The full variable domain, with the rest looked up from reference TRBV19 and TRBJ2-1, is DGGITQSPKYLFRKEGQNVTLSCEQNLNHDAMYWYRQDPGQGLRLIYYSQIVNDFQKGDIAEGYSVSREKKESFPLTVTSAQKNPTAFYLCASRSGGRVYNEQFFGPGTRLTVL.

The table lists this clone with a few counts. This CDR3 is CASSLGGTGANEQYV. CDR3 DNA sequence: TGTGCCAGCAGCTTAGGGGGCACAGGGGCGAACGAGCAGTACGTC. The chain couples TRBV7-2 to TRBJ2-7, with 7 bases lining up with TRBD1. With V trimmed by 1 base and J by 5 bases, 8 bases remained unmatched. The CDR3 totals 15 residues. The germline V gene encodes CDR1 SGHTA and CDR2 FQGNSA.